This T cell receptor beta chain is drawn from a study of regulatory T cells in long-lasting Graves disease. CDR3-region Arm-PCR and iRepertoire HTBI primers produced the TCR beta libraries. TCRdb re-called the multiplex PCR reads with MiXCR, one entry per CDR3 protein. The table shows roughly 400,000 distinct CDR3 sequences, with 21% occurring only once. As to time point: persistent/refractory GD, antithyroid drugs over 5 years with positive TRAb. PBMC RNA was the source of the TCR library. Guidelines of the American Thyroid Association were used to diagnose Graves' disease. This clonotype was seen repeatedly, ten times or more. Sample: peripheral blood mononuclear cells (PBMCs), taken when the disease was refractory, from a patient treated with antithyroid drugs. The TCR originated in a female donor with Graves disease.

The CDR3 DNA is TGTGCCAGCAGCCCCCTTGAGGACAGGGGTCGCTCTGGGGCCAACGTCCTGACTTTC. As protein: CASSPLEDRGRSGANVLTF. The gene calls are TRBV7-9 and TRBJ2-6, with 9 bases aligning to TRBD1. Germline CDR1 is SEHNR and CDR2 is FQNEAQ (reference sequence). The CDR3 has 19 amino acids. The junction had 11 bases not matched to a gene; V was cut back by 5 bases and J by 0 bases.